The present entry profiles one T cell receptor (beta chain) with its context. What it recognizes is unknown. The data derive from a study of cytomegalovirus exposure and HLA in healthy donors. Study conclusions and caveats: Most TCR beta V segments were productive about 87% or about 30% of the time in an earlier analysis.

Trimming removed 2 bases from V and 1 base from J, with 10 bases in between. Germline V gives CDR1 MNHEY, CDR2 SMNVEV (reference sequence). This CDR3 has 15 residues. A multiplex PCR was run with 60 Vbeta primers and 13 Jbeta primers. The protocol was immunoSEQ multiplex PCR, while the TCRdb copy is restricted to in-frame clones and leaves out a portion. In the table there are approximately 150,000 clones, around 79% of which are singletons. The receptor was isolated from a human donor in good health. V gene TRBV27 combines with J gene TRBJ2-3, with D perhaps TRBD1 (6 bases). Sequenced sample: PBMCs. The CDR3 spells CASSLLPGGTDTQYF. The CDR3 coding sequence is TGTGCCAGCAGTTTACTACCAGGGGGCACAGATACGCAGTATTTT.